Below, one T cell receptor (beta chain) is given with its context. CDR3 length: 14 residues. Germline V lookup: CDR1 LNHDA, CDR2 SQIVND (reference sequence). Trimming stripped 5 bases from V and 1 base from J, with 12 bases between. This entry is derived from a study of blood T cell repertoires in COVID-19. In the study overall: Some COVID-19 samples were acute and others convalescent; all came from the United States, Italy and Spain. From T cells, B-cell-depleted T cells, or PBMCs came the material, which was cDNA or gDNA.

As handled by the study authors: Using reference gene primer amplification, nucleated cell counts were estimated. Profiling relied on immunoSEQ multiplex PCR, and the TCRdb table lists in-frame clones only, not all of them. That table supplies the V and J calls and clone size; D and trimming were determined from the DNA. The repertoire holds 200,000 to 250,000 clones, with approximately 86% as singletons. The chain joins TRBV19 to TRBJ2-7, with D unclear. The clonotype originates from a woman aged 60-70 years who had recovered from COVID-19. Sequencing was performed on peripheral blood. This chain's CDR3 is CASSQERSSYEQYF. CDR3 coding DNA: TGTGCCAGTAGTCAAGAGAGAAGTTCCTACGAGCAGTACTTC.